The TCR beta chain described here comes from a study of cytomegalovirus exposure and HLA in healthy donors (dated by TCRdb to about 2017). The study in broad terms: According to an earlier analysis of a few hundred of the donors, about 179 million T cells yielded roughly 100 million unique TCR beta sequences and more than 250 Gb of sequence data. The study combined high-throughput TCR immunosequencing, statistical association of individual TCRs with disease status, and machine learning to predict cytomegalovirus infection status. A later analysis re-examined previously published TCR beta repertoires from around 670 donors and added high-resolution HLA genotyping to investigate patterns of TCR occurrence. The genetic ancestry cluster associated with self-reported Caucasian donors included 81% of the roughly 360 genotyped donors. An early release covering some 640 HLA-typed donors comprised approximately 290 gigabases of sequencing data and about 90 million unique TCR sequences. The study profiled the T cell repertoires of approximately 700 subjects by immunosequencing and related them to cytomegalovirus serostatus. Class I and class II HLA loci were covered by the typing at four-digit resolution. Roughly five DR-DQ haplotypes were handled as single units for association and clustering, since linkage in the cohort was strong. The later analysis used no new phenotypic data to find candidate immune exposures, relying instead on TCR beta sequences and their occurrence across donors. In a later genetic analysis, genome-wide SNP genotypes for about 65% of the roughly 700 donors were used, and that subset was treated as a discovery cohort. To decide whether each TCR beta V gene segment behaved as functional or pseudogenic, an earlier analysis of over 500 of the donors relied on high-throughput TCR beta sequencing. A separate validation cohort of 100 to 150 different subjects was used in addition to the approximately 670-subject first cohort. Typing coverage varied by locus: roughly 620-630 donors for A, B, C, DRB1 and DQB1; roughly 520 for DQA1; about 590 for DPA1; roughly 470 for DPB1. Donor age, sex, ethnicity and CMV serostatus were compiled together with the repertoire data. Every discovery cohort repertoire had been produced on one sequencing platform. The study aimed to test whether signatures of past pathogen exposure could be identified by cataloging public T cell receptors. Across 300 to 500 genotyped donors of the cohort, an average of about 240,000 unique TCR beta nucleotide sequences per donor were sequenced, and approximately 17% of those sequences were non-productive.

The method was the immunoSEQ multiplex PCR assay. A mixture of 60 forward primers for TCR Vbeta segments and 13 reverse primers for TCR Jbeta segments was used in the multiplex PCR. Amplification of the CDR3 region of rearranged TCR beta genes was performed with a multiplex PCR assay on genomic DNA. On the Illumina HiSeq System, the amplified TCR beta libraries were sequenced as 87-base-pair reads. The paper's processing steps were these. A later analysis tallied around 87 million unique TCR beta chains across the 666 repertoires, and about 10 million of those chains were shared by two or more donors. A nearest-neighbor algorithm error-corrected the raw reads and collapsed the reads into unique sequences, merging closely related sequences to remove PCR and sequencing errors. CDR3 sequences were aligned to IMGT reference sequences to assign V, D and J gene segments. Each retained sequence needed at least a six-nucleotide match to both a V gene segment and a J gene segment. Rearrangements were called productive when the CDR3 lacked stop codons and stayed in frame with V and J; all others were non-productive. CDR3 was defined by IMGT convention, running from the second conserved V-encoded cysteine to the conserved J-encoded phenylalanine. In an earlier analysis of more than 550 of the donors, sequences lacking an unambiguous match to a single V gene segment were excluded. An earlier analysis of a few hundred of the donors classified V segments as functional when productive rearrangements were above 56.7% and as segregating when the standard deviation between donors was above 5%. To diagnose cytomegalovirus status from the catalog of TCR beta chain sequences, a statistical classification framework was built. In a later analysis, TCR nucleotide sequences were compared against IMGT/GENE-DB human TR gene sequences so that V and J genes could be assigned. Using the TCRdist pipeline, a later analysis assigned CDR3 sequences along with most-parsimonious VDJ recombination scenarios. A later analysis defined each TCR beta chain by its CDR3 amino acid sequence plus V-gene family, and excluded reads lacking a unique V-gene family. In a later analysis, approximately 640 highly shared, low-generation-probability nucleotide sequences were removed to address suspected cross-contamination and a sequencing artifact. In a later analysis, a clonal expansion index was calculated for each public chain from normalized within-repertoire ranks of inferred template counts. In a later analysis, generation probabilities were computed using a VDJ recombination model fitted to out-of-frame rearrangements, and the results were checked against IGoR. In a later analysis, hypergeometric tests were used to score TCR-TCR, TCR-HLA and TCR-CMV co-occurrence, with a repertoire-size bias correction applied to TCR pairs. False discovery rates were estimated in a later analysis by permuting HLA or CMV assignments 20 times. In a later analysis, co-occurring TCRs were grouped using DBSCAN, and TCRdist sequence similarity was added for clustering within HLA-allele-positive subsets. For co-occurrence clustering, repertoires with fewer than 30,000 or more than 120,000 public chains were excluded, along with four to six repertoires with anomalous nucleotide sharing. Not all clones reach the TCRdb copy of this immuneACCESS table, which keeps in-frame sequences only. Checked studies attribute under half of the gap to unresolved V genes and leave the rest unexplained. That table furnishes V, J and clone size, whereas the DNA furnished D and trimming. Here the sample has approximately 160,000 clones; roughly four fifths occur a single time. The top ten clones comprise less than 5% of the sample.

The cohort was made up of roughly 670 healthy bone marrow donors. All cohort members were sampled while nominally healthy, although unrecorded immune exposures were likely present. The donor was CMV seropositive and was included in the group of 250 to 300 seropositive cohort members. Every donor gave a peripheral blood sample, and the peripheral blood mononuclear cells from that sample were used for TCR beta sequencing. The Qiagen DNeasy Blood Extraction Kit was used to extract genomic DNA from the blood cell samples. For this clone: What antigen it recognizes has not been identified. There are no base qualities to consult, and no much larger clone falls within one base.

Study-level results and caveats: A cluster of highly shared sequence variants was judged likely to represent a technical artifact of the sequencing pipeline. The classifier was reported to diagnose cytomegalovirus status with high specificity and sensitivity in both the original cohort and the validation cohort. A later genetic analysis reported fewer N-insertions in productive TCRs among donors in an Asian-associated ancestry cluster than the roughly 640-donor mean. In a later analysis, HLA-associated TCR beta chains showed more clonal expansion and lower generation probabilities than non-associated chains that were equally common. In the study, approximately 150 TCR beta chains were listed as associated with cytomegalovirus. Because some donors lacked HLA typing at each locus, the association tests relied only on the typed subset. Sequencing depth was assumed to be roughly uniform across donors in the presence/absence analyses, though that assumption may not hold. In a later analysis, several top co-occurrence clusters were reported to appear linked to parvovirus B19, influenza, CMV and Epstein-Barr virus. In a later analysis, the rate of TCR association differed among HLA loci, with DRB1 alleles having the most associated TCRs and HLA-C alleles having the fewest. Specific HLA alleles were associated with 15,000 to 20,000 TCR beta sequences at a false discovery rate of 0.05 in a later analysis. Linkage disequilibrium might explain the correlated functional status among segregating V segments, but an unknown experimental factor could not be excluded. An association between a missense DCLRE1C variant and V-gene and J-gene trimming of TCR beta chains was found in a later genetic analysis and replicated in an independent cohort. When HLA alleles, especially DR and DQ, strongly co-occurred, TCR associations were difficult to assign to individual alleles. An earlier analysis of some 590 of the donors showed that most TCR beta V segments appeared in productive rearrangements either about 87% or about 30% of the time, which broadly matched IMGT annotations. Because counts were too low, under 20 rarely observed V segments, including chromosome 9 orphons, were left out of the earlier analysis of a few hundred of the donors. For the cohort, immune exposure information was limited to CMV serostatus. This cohort had only TCR beta chains sequenced, and the lack of alpha or paired-chain data limited which features could be detected. Most CMV-associated TCR beta chains appeared to be HLA-restricted in a later analysis, and the HLA associations seemed to be driven largely by CMV exposure. A further reported finding was that TCR beta sequences accurately predicted the HLA-A and HLA-B alleles for most subjects in the first cohort. In vitro tests confirmed that a few of the cytomegalovirus-associated TCR beta chains recognize cytomegalovirus antigens. While some public TCRs were present in many individuals, most TCR sequences turned up only very rarely across donors. It was suggested by the authors that the approach could potentially be generalized to other disease states and immunological phenotypes.

The clonotype originates from a man aged 50 or older in good health and CMV-seropositive. Sequenced material: PBMCs.

The bases are TGTGCCTCGGGGACAGGGGGCAATCAGCCCCAGCATTTT. Translated, it reads CASGTGGNQPQHF. This chain joins TRBV2 to TRBJ1-5; 10 bases in between match TRBD1. The germline V gene gives CDR1 as SNHLY and CDR2 as FYNNEI. Inclusive of the bounding cysteine and phenylalanine, the CDR3 is 13 residues long. The only DNA kept is the CDR3, 39 bases in frame from the first base. V ends up 11 bases short and J 2 bases short, with an unmatched junction base count of 3.